One sample yielded the 30 T cell receptor beta chains listed below, sequenced in a study of blood T cell repertoires in COVID-19. This table comes from immunoSEQ multiplex PCR, and its TCRdb copy is limited to in-frame clones, with some not included. The table lists approximately 150,000 clones, approximately 80% of them singletons, with less than 5.5% in the top ten. Sequenced input: peripheral blood. These receptors all come from a woman in her forties or fifties with acute or convalescent COVID-19.

This chain links TRBV6-6 with TRBJ1-5; D is ambiguous. V was shortened by 6 bases and J by 0 bases, with 3 bases between the two germline ends. Per germline, CDR1 MNHNY and CDR2 SVGAGI (reference sequence). The CDR3 has 12 residues. The CDR3, as DNA: TGTGCCAGCAGGTATAGCAATCAGCCCCAGCATTTT. Residues: CASRYSNQPQHF.

The chain couples TRBV20-1 to TRBJ1-1, with 9 bases identical to TRBD1. Trimming cost V 3 bases and J 11 bases; bases outside gene matches: 4. Germline values: CDR1 DFQATT, CDR2 SNEGSKA (reference sequence). The CDR3 contains 11 residues. The CDR3 DNA reads as TGCAGTGCTAGGCCGGACAGGGGTGCTTTCTTT. Amino acids: CSARPDRGAFF.

The chain joins TRBV11-3 to TRBJ1-3, with D uncertain. CDR1 SGHNT and CDR2 YENEEA come from the germline V gene. Trimming stripped 5 bases from V and 1 base from J, with 21 bases between. The CDR3 loop spans 18 amino acids. The CDR3: CASSLLPPVPKSGNTIYF. The CDR3 DNA reads as TGTGCCAGCAGCCTTTTACCTCCGGTGCCAAAATCTGGAAACACCATATATTTT.

The chain is built from TRBV12-3 or TRBV12-4 and TRBJ1-1; D may be TRBD1 (5 bases). This CDR3 has 13 residues. V gave up 3 bases and J gave up 5 bases, with 10 bases separating them. In DNA form, the CDR3 reads TGTGCCAGCAGTTTGGCCCAGGGTACTGAAGCTTTCTTT. This codes for CASSLAQGTEAFF.

The chain employs TRBV6-4 and TRBJ2-1; tentatively, D is TRBD2 (7 bases). The CDR3 length is 15 residues. Trimming left V 2 bases short and J 5 bases short, with 13 bases between. In germline, CDR1 is MRHNA, CDR2 SNTAGT. In DNA, the CDR3 is TGTGCCAGCAGTGACAGGGGGGGGGCAGACAATGAGCAGTTCTTC. Translated: CASSDRGGADNEQFF.

The chain recombines TRBV25-1 with TRBJ1-5; D uncertain. CDR3 length: 13 residues. Looked up from germline, CDR1 is MGHDK and CDR2 is SYGVNS. Trimming cost V 5 bases and J 1 base, with 6 bases left between them. This CDR3 is CASSPRSNQPQHF. The CDR3 DNA reads as TGTGCCAGCAGTCCCAGGAGCAATCAGCCCCAGCATTTT.

V is TRBV19 and J is TRBJ1-6; TRBD1 might be the D (5 bases). Germline CDR1 LNHDA, CDR2 SQIVND (reference sequence). Trimming removed 4 bases at V and 11 bases at J, with 18 bases between. The CDR3 has 15 residues. CDR3 nucleotide sequence: TGTGCCAGTAGTACCGGACGGGGGTCTGGAACACCCCTCCACTTT. Its translation is CASSTGRGSGTPLHF.

The V call is TRBV6-5, the J call TRBJ1-3; D gene uncertain. CDR3 size: 14 residues. Trimming removed 6 bases from V and 8 bases from J, with 17 bases in between. Germline CDR1 and CDR2: MNHEY and SVGAGI. The CDR3, as DNA: TGTGCCAGCAGCCCCAGGTTCCAGGCCGACACCATATATTTT. Amino acid sequence: CASSPRFQADTIYF.

The chain is built from TRBV28 and TRBJ1-2; TRBD1 might be the D (5 bases). V shed 10 bases and J shed 8 bases, with 14 bases lying between them. The germline V gene encodes CDR1 MDHEN and CDR2 SYDVKM. The CDR3 covers 11 residues. The chain's CDR3 is CATTGTGGYTF. Here the CDR3 DNA reads TGTGCCACCACCGGCACAGGCGGCTACACCTTC.

V usage is TRBV3-1 (or the pseudogene TRBV3-2) and J usage is TRBJ2-7; 13 nucleotides match TRBD2. The J segment lost 0 bases and the V segment lost 0 bases, leaving 8 bases of the junction unmatched. Germline V CDR1 and CDR2: LGHDT, YNNKEL (reference sequence). The CDR3 length is 19 residues. The CDR3 bases are TGTGCCAGCAGCCAAGACCCCGGACTAGCGGGGGACCACTCCTACGAGCAGTACTTC. As protein: CASSQDPGLAGDHSYEQYF.

V and J are TRBV9 and TRBJ1-1, with 7 bases matching TRBD1. V trimming: 1 base; J trimming: 4 bases; junction bases outside the gene matches: 10. The CDR3 is 16 residues long. Germline values: CDR1 SGDLS, CDR2 YYNGEE. The CDR3 DNA is TGTGCCAGCAGCGTACGAGCAGATTCAGGGGGCACTGAAGCTTTCTTT. Its protein is CASSVRADSGGTEAFF.

V is TRBV11-2 and J is TRBJ1-4; tentatively, D is TRBD1 (6 bases). The V gene's germline CDR1 is SGHAT and CDR2 FQNNGV. V was cut by 5 bases and J by 5 bases, with 18 bases left in between. The CDR3 sequence is 16 residues long. The CDR3 DNA follows: TGTGCCAGCAGCCCAGGGGTGTCTTCTATAAATGAAAAACTGTTTTTT. It translates to CASSPGVSSINEKLFF.

The chain recombines TRBV3-1 (or the pseudogene TRBV3-2) with TRBJ2-3; no clear D. V lost 2 bases and J 0 bases, leaving 6 bases between the germline ends. Germline V gene sequence: CDR1 LGHDT, CDR2 YNNKEL (reference sequence). The CDR3 is 14 residues long. The CDR3 loop is CASSQSPSTDTQYF. CDR3 nucleotide sequence: TGTGCCAGCAGCCAAAGCCCTAGCACAGATACGCAGTATTTT.

This rearrangement joins TRBV27 to TRBJ1-6; perhaps TRBD1 as D (6 bases). Germline CDR1 is MNHEY and CDR2 is SMNVEV (reference sequence). The V end lost 3 bases, the J end lost 12 bases, and 12 bases lay between the germline ends. The length of the CDR3 is 13 residues. The CDR3 bases are TGTGCCAGCAGTTTTACAGGGCTGTTACCCCTCCACTTT. Amino acid sequence: CASSFTGLLPLHF.

The rearrangement uses TRBV6-5 and TRBJ1-1; weak D call: TRBD1 (6 bases). This CDR3 spans 12 amino acids. V shed 4 bases and J shed 10 bases, with 13 bases lying between them. Germline assignment: CDR1 MNHEY and CDR2 SVGAGI. This CDR3 is CASSSTQGRAFF. The CDR3 DNA reads as TGTGCCAGCAGTTCAACTCAGGGGAGAGCTTTCTTT.

The CDR3 sequence: CASSQEEGWLSGANVLTF. CDR3 sequence (DNA): TGTGCCAGCAGCCAAGAGGAGGGGTGGCTCTCTGGGGCCAACGTCCTGACTTTC. The rearrangement joins TRBV14 to TRBJ2-6, with D possibly matching TRBD2 (6 bases). Germline V lookup: CDR1 SGHDN, CDR2 FVKESK. Trimming took off 0 bases at V and 0 bases at J, with 12 bases between the two ends. This CDR3 has 18 amino acids.

The chain couples TRBV7-9 to TRBJ2-7; D might be TRBD1 (5 bases). This CDR3 is 12 amino acids long. V dropped 6 bases and J dropped 7 bases, with 13 bases sitting between them. Germline loops: CDR1 SEHNR, CDR2 FQNEAQ (reference sequence). The CDR3, as DNA: TGTGCCAGCAGTCTACAGGATGGGGAGCAGTACTTC. It is translated as CASSLQDGEQYF.

This clone came up once. This chain joins TRBV12-5 and TRBJ1-1; TRBD1 matches 7 bases. Germline V lookup: CDR1 LGHNT, CDR2 FRNRAP. The V gene end was trimmed by 6 bases and the J gene end by 1 base; junction bases not matched to a gene: 5. This CDR3 is built from 14 residues. The CDR3 protein is CASGQQGSNTEAFF. The CDR3 DNA reads as TGTGCTAGTGGACAACAGGGGTCGAACACTGAAGCTTTCTTT.

The chain couples TRBV28 to TRBJ1-2; D remains ambiguous. CDR1 and CDR2 (germline): MDHEN, SYDVKM. The V and J ends lost 3 bases and 8 bases respectively, with 25 bases between them. The CDR3 is 17 amino acids. The DNA of the CDR3 is TGTGCCAGCAGTTTTCTTCTTGGAGTGCGGCCGCGGGAGGGCTACACCTTC. It encodes CASSFLLGVRPREGYTF.

The chain carries TRBV5-1 and TRBJ1-1; TRBD1 matches 8 bases. The CDR3 is 15 amino acids. Trimming took 3 bases from V and 7 from J; bases not matched to a gene: 11. Germline assignment: CDR1 SGHRS and CDR2 YFSETQ. DNA of the CDR3: TGCGCCAGCAGCTCGGGACAGGTTACGCGACTTGAAGCTTTCTTT. It encodes CASSSGQVTRLEAFF.

As DNA, the CDR3 is TGTGCCAGTAGTGATTTGCGGGGTTACAATCAGCCCCAGCATTTT. The encoded protein is CASSDLRGYNQPQHF. J is TRBJ1-5 and V is TRBV19, with no clear D. Trimming cost V 5 bases and J 3 bases, with 14 bases left between them. From germline, CDR1 is LNHDA and CDR2 SQIVND (reference sequence). The length of the CDR3 is 15 residues.

The chain couples TRBV6-5 to TRBJ1-5; D uncertain. V was shortened by 7 bases and J by 3 bases, with 10 bases between the two germline ends. This CDR3 contains 13 residues. The germline CDR1 and CDR2 sequences are MNHEY and SVGAGI. The DNA for the CDR3 is TGTGCCAGCAAGAGGTCTTCCAATCAGCCCCAGCATTTT. The encoded protein is CASKRSSNQPQHF.

The table lists this clone with a count of one. The chain is built from TRBV7-9 and TRBJ2-5; D is uncertain. The V gene lost 4 bases and the J gene lost 3 bases, with 6 bases spanning the gap. Germline CDR1 is SEHNR and CDR2 is FQNEAQ (reference sequence). The CDR3 is made up of 12 amino acids. Written as DNA, the CDR3 is TGTGCCAGCAGCTGGCAGGAAGAGACCCAGTACTTC. Its protein is CASSWQEETQYF.

V gene TRBV9 combines with J gene TRBJ1-2; D possibly corresponds to TRBD1 (5 bases). Per the germline V gene, CDR1 is SGDLS and CDR2 is YYNGEE. Trimming took 3 bases from V and 4 from J, leaving 10 bases between them. The CDR3 contains 13 residues. The CDR3 reads CASSAGGVYGYTF. In DNA form, the CDR3 reads TGTGCCAGCAGCGCCGGAGGGGTCTATGGCTACACCTTC.

V usage is TRBV7-9 and J usage is TRBJ1-1; 8 nucleotides line up with TRBD1. The CDR3 is 16 residues long. Unmatched junction bases numbered 13, after V lost 7 bases and J lost 3 bases. Germline loops: CDR1 SEHNR, CDR2 FQNEAQ (reference sequence). The CDR3 sequence: CASTILQTGADTEAFF. The DNA of the CDR3 is TGTGCCAGCACCATACTACAGACAGGGGCGGACACTGAAGCTTTCTTT.

This clone was detected once. The gene calls are TRBV6-5 and TRBJ1-1; 9 nucleotides match TRBD1. This CDR3 comprises 14 residues. CDR1 is MNHEY and CDR2 is SVGAGI in the germline V gene. With 0 bases clipped from V and 10 bases from J, the junction kept 6 bases outside the gene matches. The DNA for the CDR3 is TGTGCCAGCAGTTACTCTGGGACAGGGTCATTAGCTTTCTTT. Residues: CASSYSGTGSLAFF.

This sequence joins TRBV28 and TRBJ1-4; D uncertain. V lost 6 bases to trimming and J lost 8 bases, with 19 bases between them. The germline gives CDR1 MDHEN, CDR2 SYDVKM. The length of the CDR3 is 15 residues. The CDR3 DNA reads as TGTGCCAGCAGAACAGCGGGGAGGCAAGGCGAAAAACTGTTTTTT. Translated: CASRTAGRQGEKLFF.

The chain uses TRBV11-2 and TRBJ2-2, with a weak D call TRBD1 (7 bases). Germline V lookup: CDR1 SGHAT, CDR2 FQNNGV. The CDR3 covers 18 residues. V lost 1 base and J 2 bases, leaving 17 bases between the germline ends. This CDR3 reads CASSLARGGGHNTGELFF. The CDR3 DNA sequence: TGTGCCAGCAGCTTAGCCCGTGGAGGGGGCCACAACACCGGGGAGCTGTTTTTT.

This clone was seen more than once but under ten times. The J gene is TRBJ2-1, the V gene TRBV7-9, with 10 bases lining up with TRBD2. The V gene's germline CDR1 is SEHNR and CDR2 FQNEAQ (reference sequence). This CDR3 is 15 amino acids long. With V trimmed by 2 bases and J by 10 bases, 8 bases remained unmatched. The CDR3 DNA follows: TGTGCCAGCAGCTTACTAGCGGGGGATGTGGCGGAGCAGTTCTTC. Its translation is CASSLLAGDVAEQFF.

This rearrangement joins TRBV6-5 to TRBJ1-5; possible D gene TRBD1, 6 bases. The CDR3 consists of 13 residues. The ends were cut back, 11 bases at V and 3 bases at J, with 14 bases in the middle. Germline V gene lookup returns CDR1 MNHEY and CDR2 SVGAGI. CDR3: CAFGRGLNQPQHF. The CDR3 DNA reads as TGTGCCTTCGGCAGGGGCCTCAATCAGCCCCAGCATTTT.